This T cell receptor beta chain was identified during a study of cytomegalovirus exposure and HLA in healthy donors. Study findings and constraints: Reportedly, diagnosis of cytomegalovirus status by the classifier showed high specificity and sensitivity. Specificity for CMV antigens was confirmed in vitro for a few of the CMV-associated chains. Association of a missense DCLRE1C variant with TCR beta V- and J-gene trimming was reported in a later analysis. Most observed TCR sequences were rare, whereas some public TCRs were detected in many donors.

Deletions cut 6 bases from V and 0 bases from J, with 15 bases between. CDR1 and CDR2 (germline): MNHEY, SMNVEV (reference sequence). The CDR3 is 16 amino acids. Primers for the PCR totalled 60 Vbeta and 13 Jbeta. Repertoires were generated with immunoSEQ multiplex PCR, while TCRdb's copy carries only in-frame clones and drops some. The repertoire has 120,000 to 150,000 clones, 65% to 75% of them found once; the top ten carry almost 4.5%. Of note for this clone: Its target is not known.

The chain employs TRBV27 and TRBJ2-1; tentatively, D is TRBD2 (7 bases). Sequences were obtained from PBMCs. The TCR sequence derives from a man aged 55 to 70 in good health and CMV-seronegative. This CDR3 is CASSLGGPSSYNEQFF. In DNA form, the CDR3 reads TGTGCCAGCAGCCTGGGGGGGCCCAGCTCCTACAATGAGCAGTTCTTC.